The rows below give T cell receptor beta chains drawn from one sample of a study of control samples from healthy donors and cancer patients. The assay was immunoSEQ multiplex PCR, and TCRdb's table has in-frame clones only and misses some. The data hold around 90,000 clones, with more than 75% observed a single time. Source material: blood. These receptors originate from a man under 40 in good health. Each CDR3 is given without its conserved first and last residue. Fields, in order: V gene, clone size, CDR3 protein. Expanded clones get a size class; other rows say once, few or many, or leave the size out.

>TRBV3-1/TRBV3-2|once
ASSQDAAGYGYT
>TRBV25-1|NA
ASSWGDNSPLH
>TRBV27|NA
ASSLLGPGNTIY
>TRBV30|once
AWGGRSSSGNTIY
>TRBV25-1|NA
ASSEYTEAF
>TRBV12-3/TRBV12-4|NA
ASSRQGSQPQH
>TRBV25-1|NA
ASSDPGGGPETQY
>TRBV6-4|NA
ASSDFQAGGYT
>TRBV7-9|NA
ASSLVGQGLYGYT
>TRBV7-2|NA
ASSLGGGGLYEQY
>TRBV7-9|NA
ASSLGASDTQY
>TRBV9|NA
ASGPQGYNSPLH
>TRBV4-1|NA
ASSQGGSSGNTIY
>TRBV7-2|NA
ASSLDRAVTEAF
>TRBV9|once
ASSVALRGQQYGYT
>TRBV6-4|NA
ASSEGTGNTGELF
>TRBV5-1|NA
ASSLGPGQANTEAF
>TRBV29-1|NA
SVEAMAGGGRRSPYEQY
>TRBV5-5|once
ASSLAVVGAFNEKLF
>TRBV28|NA
ASSPGGAKYYGHT
>TRBV5-6|NA
ASSPLVSADTQY
>TRBV5-4|NA
ASSLRTGDTDTQY
>TRBV7-9|NA
ASSLPGQVPRGYT
>TRBV5-4|NA
ASSLGLRGDQETQY
>TRBV29-1|NA
SVEGTGHRMNTEAF
>TRBV27|NA
ASSLTGGFAATNEKLF
>TRBV15|few
ATSSGLAANTGELF
>TRBV27|once
ASSRRYEGSPLH
>TRBV10-2|once
ASSEGRWSPLH
>TRBV18|NA
ASSPPAGYGYT
>TRBV12-3/TRBV12-4|NA
ASSWNRGNTIY
>TRBV7-9|NA
ASSLGSGLSGNTIY
>TRBV30|NA
AWGQGENIQY
>TRBV7-9|NA
ASSLYGQGEKLF
>TRBV3-1/TRBV3-2|NA
ASSPQTGPATNEKLF
>TRBV10-2|NA
ASSVGASRPANYGYT
>TRBV30|NA
AWKAGPGNTIY